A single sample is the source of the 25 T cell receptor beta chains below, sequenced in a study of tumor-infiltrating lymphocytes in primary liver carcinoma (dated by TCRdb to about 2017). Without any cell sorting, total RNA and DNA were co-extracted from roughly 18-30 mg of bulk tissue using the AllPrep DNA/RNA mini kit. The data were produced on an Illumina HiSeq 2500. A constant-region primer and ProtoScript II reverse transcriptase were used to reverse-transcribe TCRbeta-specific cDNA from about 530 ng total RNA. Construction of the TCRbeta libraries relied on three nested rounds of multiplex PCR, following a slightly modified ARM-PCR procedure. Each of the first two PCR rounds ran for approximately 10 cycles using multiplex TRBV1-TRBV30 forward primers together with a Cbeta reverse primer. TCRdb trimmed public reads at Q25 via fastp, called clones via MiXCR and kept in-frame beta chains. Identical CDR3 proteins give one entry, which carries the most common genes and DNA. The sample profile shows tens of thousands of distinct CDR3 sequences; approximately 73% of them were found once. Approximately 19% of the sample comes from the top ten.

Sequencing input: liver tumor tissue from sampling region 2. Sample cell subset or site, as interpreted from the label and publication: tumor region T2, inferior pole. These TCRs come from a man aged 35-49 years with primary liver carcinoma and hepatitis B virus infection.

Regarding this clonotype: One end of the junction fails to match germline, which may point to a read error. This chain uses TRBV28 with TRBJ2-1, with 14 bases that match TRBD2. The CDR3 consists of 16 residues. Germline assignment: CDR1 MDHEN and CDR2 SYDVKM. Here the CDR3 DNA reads TGTGCCAGCAGTTTGTCCGGCAGACTAGCGGGAGGGTTGCAGCTCTTC. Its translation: CASSLSGRLAGGLQLF.

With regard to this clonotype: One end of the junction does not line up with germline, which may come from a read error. The CDR3 DNA reads as TGTGCCTGGGGTGTAAACAGGGGGACTGAAGCTTTCTTT. Translated, it gives CAWGVNRGTEAFF. The chain recombines TRBV30 with TRBJ1-1; TRBD1 aligns across 8 bases. CDR1 and CDR2 from the germline V gene are GTSNPN and SVGIG (reference sequence). CDR3 length: 13 residues.

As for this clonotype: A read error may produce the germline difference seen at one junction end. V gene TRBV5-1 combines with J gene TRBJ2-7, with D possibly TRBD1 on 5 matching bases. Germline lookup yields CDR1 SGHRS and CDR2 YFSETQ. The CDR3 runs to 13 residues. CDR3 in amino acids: CARSLGLEYEQYF. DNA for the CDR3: TGCGCCCGCAGCTTGGGGCTGGAGTACGAGCAGTACTTC.

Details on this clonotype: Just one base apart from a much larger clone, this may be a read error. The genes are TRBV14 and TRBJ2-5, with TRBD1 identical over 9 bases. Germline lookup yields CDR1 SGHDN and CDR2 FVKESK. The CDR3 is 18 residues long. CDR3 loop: CTSSQRTGASGVREAQYF. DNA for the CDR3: TGTACCAGCAGCCAGCGGACAGGGGCTAGCGGAGTAAGGGAGGCCCAGTACTTC.

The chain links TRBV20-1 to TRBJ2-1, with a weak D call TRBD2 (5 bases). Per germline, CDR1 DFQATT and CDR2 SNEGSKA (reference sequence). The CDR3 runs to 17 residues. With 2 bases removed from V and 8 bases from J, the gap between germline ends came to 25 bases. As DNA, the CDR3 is TGCAGTGCTAGACAAGGGTTGCGGGCTAATTTTATGGATGAGCAGTTCTTC. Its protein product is CSARQGLRANFMDEQFF.

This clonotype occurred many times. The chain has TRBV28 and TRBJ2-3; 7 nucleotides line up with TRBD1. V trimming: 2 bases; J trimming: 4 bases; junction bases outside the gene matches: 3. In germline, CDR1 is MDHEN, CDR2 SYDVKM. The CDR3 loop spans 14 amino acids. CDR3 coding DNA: TGTGCCAGCAGTTTAAAAACAGGGGCAGATACGCAGTATTTT. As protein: CASSLKTGADTQYF.

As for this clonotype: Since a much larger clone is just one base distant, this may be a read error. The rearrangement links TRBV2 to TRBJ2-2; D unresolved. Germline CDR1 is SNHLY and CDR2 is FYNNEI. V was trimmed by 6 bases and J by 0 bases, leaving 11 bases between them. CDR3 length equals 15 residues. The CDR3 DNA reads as TGTGCCAGCAGGGTACAGAGAGCGAACACCGGGGAGCTGTTTTTT. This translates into CASRVQRANTGELFF.

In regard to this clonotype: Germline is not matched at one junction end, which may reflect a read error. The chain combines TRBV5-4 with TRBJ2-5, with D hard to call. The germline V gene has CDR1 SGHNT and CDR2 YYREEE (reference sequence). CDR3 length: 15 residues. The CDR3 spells CASSLNSEGQETQYF. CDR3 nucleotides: TGTGCTAGCAGCTTGAACTCTGAAGGCCAAGAGACCCAGTACTTC.

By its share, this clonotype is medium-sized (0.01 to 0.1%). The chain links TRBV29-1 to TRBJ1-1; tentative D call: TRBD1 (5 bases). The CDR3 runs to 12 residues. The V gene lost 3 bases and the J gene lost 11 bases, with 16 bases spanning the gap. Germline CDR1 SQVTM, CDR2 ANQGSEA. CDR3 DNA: TGCAGCGTTGACGGGGGTCCCAGGGAGGCTTTCTTT. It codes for CSVDGGPREAFF.

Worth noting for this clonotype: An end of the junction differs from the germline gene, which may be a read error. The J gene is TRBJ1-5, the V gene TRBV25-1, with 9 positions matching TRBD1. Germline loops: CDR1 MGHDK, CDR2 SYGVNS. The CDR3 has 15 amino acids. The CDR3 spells CASITRETGGQPQQF. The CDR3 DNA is TGTGCCAGCATTACCCGGGAGACAGGGGGTCAGCCCCAGCAGTTT.

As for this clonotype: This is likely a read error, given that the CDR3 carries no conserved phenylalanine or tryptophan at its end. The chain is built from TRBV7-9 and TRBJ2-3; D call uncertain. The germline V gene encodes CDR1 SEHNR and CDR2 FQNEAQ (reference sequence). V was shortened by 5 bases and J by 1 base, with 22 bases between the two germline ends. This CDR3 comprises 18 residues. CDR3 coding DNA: TGTGCCAGCAGCCCGACTTACGGTGAACAGAGATGCACAGATACGCAGTATTCT. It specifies CASSPTYGEQRCTDTQYS.

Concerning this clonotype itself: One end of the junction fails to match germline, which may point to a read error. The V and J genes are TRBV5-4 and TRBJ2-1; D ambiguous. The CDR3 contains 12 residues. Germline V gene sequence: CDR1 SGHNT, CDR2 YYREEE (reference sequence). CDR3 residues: CANSFGNNEQFF. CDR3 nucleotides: TGTGCCAACAGCTTTGGGAATAATGAGCAGTTCTTC.

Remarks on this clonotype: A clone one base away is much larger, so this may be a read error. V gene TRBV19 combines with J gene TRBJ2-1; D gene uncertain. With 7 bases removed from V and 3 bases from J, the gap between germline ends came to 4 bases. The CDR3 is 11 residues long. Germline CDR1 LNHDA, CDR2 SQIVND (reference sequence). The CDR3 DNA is TGTGCCAGTATGGTCTACAATGAGCAGTTCTTC. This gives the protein CASMVYNEQFF.

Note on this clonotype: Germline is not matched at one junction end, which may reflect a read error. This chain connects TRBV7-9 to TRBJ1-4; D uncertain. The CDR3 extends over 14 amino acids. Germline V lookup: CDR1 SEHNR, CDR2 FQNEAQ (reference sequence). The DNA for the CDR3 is TGTACCAGCAGCTTAGTTGGCCAGAATGAAAAACTGTTTTTT. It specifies CTSSLVGQNEKLFF.

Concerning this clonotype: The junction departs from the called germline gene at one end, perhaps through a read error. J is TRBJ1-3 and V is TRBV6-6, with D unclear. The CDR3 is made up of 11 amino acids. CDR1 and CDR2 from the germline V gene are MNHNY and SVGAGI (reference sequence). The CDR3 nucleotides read TGTGCCATCAGTGCGGGAAACATCATATATTTT. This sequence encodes CAISAGNIIYF.

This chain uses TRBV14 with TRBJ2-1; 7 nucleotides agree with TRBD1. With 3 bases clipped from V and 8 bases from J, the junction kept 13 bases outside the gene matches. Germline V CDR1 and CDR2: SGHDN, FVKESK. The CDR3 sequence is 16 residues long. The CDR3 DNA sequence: TGTGCCAGCAGCCACACGACAGGGAGCGTTGTCCATGAGCAGTTCTTC. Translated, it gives CASSHTTGSVVHEQFF.

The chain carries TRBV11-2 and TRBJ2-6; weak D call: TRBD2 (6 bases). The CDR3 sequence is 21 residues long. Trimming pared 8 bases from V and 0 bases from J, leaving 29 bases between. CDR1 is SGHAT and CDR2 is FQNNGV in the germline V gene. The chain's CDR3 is CASCMGGDSGISLSGANVLTF. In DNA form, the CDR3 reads TGTGCCAGCTGCATGGGGGGAGACAGTGGCATCTCCCTCTCTGGGGCCAACGTCCTGACTTTC.

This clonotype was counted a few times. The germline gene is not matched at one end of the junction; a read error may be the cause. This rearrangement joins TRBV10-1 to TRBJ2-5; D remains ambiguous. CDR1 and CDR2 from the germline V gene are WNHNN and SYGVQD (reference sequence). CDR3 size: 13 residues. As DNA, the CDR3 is TGCGCCAGCAGTGGACACTACCAAGTGACCCAGTACTTC. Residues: CASSGHYQVTQYF.

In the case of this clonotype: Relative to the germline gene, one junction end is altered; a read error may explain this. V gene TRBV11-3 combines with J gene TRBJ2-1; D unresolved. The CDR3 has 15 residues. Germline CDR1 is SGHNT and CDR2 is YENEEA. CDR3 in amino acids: CTSTRTRDTYNEQFF. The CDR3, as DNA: TGTACCAGCACCCGTACCCGAGACACCTACAATGAGCAATTCTTC.

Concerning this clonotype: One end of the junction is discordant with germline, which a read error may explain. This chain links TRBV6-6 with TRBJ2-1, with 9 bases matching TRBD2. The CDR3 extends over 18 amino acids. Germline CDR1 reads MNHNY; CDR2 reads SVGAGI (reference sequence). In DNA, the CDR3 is TGTGCCAGCAGTTGCTCGATTGGGGGGACTAGCCGGCAGGATGAGCAGATCTTC. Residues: CASSCSIGGTSRQDEQIF.

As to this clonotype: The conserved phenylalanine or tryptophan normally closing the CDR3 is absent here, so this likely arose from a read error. In DNA form, the CDR3 reads TGTGCCAGCAGTTACTCAGGTAACACTGTAGCTTTCCTT. It is translated as CASSYSGNTVAFL. The genes are TRBV6-2 or TRBV6-3 and TRBJ1-1; D call uncertain. Germline loops: CDR1 MNHEY, CDR2 SVGEGT. This CDR3 comprises 13 residues.

In nucleotides, the CDR3 is TGTGCCACCAGTGACCGGGACATAGTACAGTCCCAGCATTTT. Translated: CATSDRDIVQSQHF. The J gene is TRBJ1-5, the V gene TRBV24-1; maybe TRBD1 (6 bases). Germline-derived CDR1 and CDR2 are KGHDR and SFDVKD. The length of the CDR3 is 14 residues. Trimming left V 4 bases short and J 11 bases short, with 17 bases between.

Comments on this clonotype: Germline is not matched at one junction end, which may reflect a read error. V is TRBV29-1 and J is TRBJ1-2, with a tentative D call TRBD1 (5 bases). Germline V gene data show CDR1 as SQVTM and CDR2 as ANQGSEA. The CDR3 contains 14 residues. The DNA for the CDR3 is TGCAGTGTTGAAGCGAAAGAAGGGGTGGGTGGCTACACCTTC. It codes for CSVEAKEGVGGYTF.

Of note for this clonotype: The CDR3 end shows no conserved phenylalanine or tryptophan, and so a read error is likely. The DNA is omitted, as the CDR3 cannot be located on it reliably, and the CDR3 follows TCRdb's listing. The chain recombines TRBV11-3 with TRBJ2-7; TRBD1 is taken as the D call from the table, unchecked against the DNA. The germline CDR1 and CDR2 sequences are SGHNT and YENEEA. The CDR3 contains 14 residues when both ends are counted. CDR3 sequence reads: CATRQGVTSYEEYS.

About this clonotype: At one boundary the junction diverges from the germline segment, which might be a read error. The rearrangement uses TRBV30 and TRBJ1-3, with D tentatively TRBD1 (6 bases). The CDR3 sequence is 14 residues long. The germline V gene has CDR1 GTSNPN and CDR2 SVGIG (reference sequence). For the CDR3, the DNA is TGTGCCTGGAGGCTGATAGGGGGTGGAAACACCATATATTTC. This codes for CAWRLIGGGNTIYF.